These 9 T cell receptor beta chains share one sample of origin, sequenced in a study of shared clonotypes between healthy human individuals. Generated by immunoSEQ multiplex PCR, the TCRdb table keeps only in-frame clones and is missing some. The sample yields around 690,000 clones, 90% seen once. The sequencing sample was made of memory CD8+ T cells from PBMCs. Stated subset: CD45RO+ cells pooled with CCR7-negative TemRA cells. These receptors came from a man aged 18 to 29 in good health. Some clones in this sample may be carry-over from other donors' samples.

The chain recombines TRBV9 with TRBJ2-2; D is unclear. Deletions cut 0 bases from V and 6 bases from J, with 6 bases between. The CDR3 is made up of 13 amino acids. Germline CDR1 and CDR2: SGDLS and YYNGEE. The CDR3 DNA sequence: TGTGCCAGCAGCGTAGAATGGTCCGGGGAGCTGTTTTTT. Encoded protein: CASSVEWSGELFF.

The chain couples TRBV27 to TRBJ1-1; 7 bases agree with TRBD1. The V segment lost 4 bases and the J segment 3 bases; nucleotides outside the gene matches: 11. The CDR3 is 16 residues long. Germline-derived CDR1 and CDR2 are MNHEY and SMNVEV (reference sequence). The CDR3 DNA reads TGTGCCAGCAGTTCCCGGGACAGCCGATTTTACACTGAAGCTTTCTTT. This sequence encodes CASSSRDSRFYTEAFF.

V and J are TRBV28 and TRBJ2-5; D possibly uses TRBD1 or TRBD2 (6 bases each). The CDR3 totals 12 residues. Trimming took 8 bases from V and 7 from J, leaving 14 bases between them. The germline gives CDR1 MDHEN, CDR2 SYDVKM. CDR3 coding DNA: TGTGCCAGCTCTAGGGGGGACCCGACCCAGTACTTC. This codes for CASSRGDPTQYF.

The chain combines TRBV27 with TRBJ2-3; 7 bases fit TRBD2. The germline CDR1 and CDR2 sequences are MNHEY and SMNVEV (reference sequence). V shed 2 bases, J shed 4 bases, and the junction held 3 bases outside the gene matches. The CDR3 length is 14 residues. The CDR3 nucleotides are TGTGCCAGCAGTTTAGCGGGAGTGGCAGATACGCAGTATTTT. Translated: CASSLAGVADTQYF.

This chain uses TRBV27 with TRBJ1-2; TRBD1 matches at 8 bases. Germline V gives CDR1 MNHEY, CDR2 SMNVEV (reference sequence). The junction had 7 bases not matched to a gene; V was cut back by 1 base and J by 6 bases. CDR3 length equals 15 residues. DNA of the CDR3: TGTGCCAGCAGTTTATATTCAGGGGGCTTTGATGGCTACACCTTC. Amino acid sequence: CASSLYSGGFDGYTF.

CDR3 sequence: CASRSGLYNEQFF. In nucleotides, the CDR3 is TGTGCCAGCAGGAGCGGACTTTACAATGAGCAGTTCTTC. The chain combines TRBV25-1 with TRBJ2-1; D possibly corresponds to TRBD2 (5 bases). Deletions cut 6 bases from V and 4 bases from J, with 10 bases between. The CDR3 spans 13 residues. CDR1 and CDR2 from the germline V gene are MGHDK and SYGVNS.

The chain recombines TRBV5-8 with TRBJ2-7, with 9 positions matching TRBD2. This CDR3 spans 16 amino acids. V shed 1 base and J 2 bases; nucleotides not matched to a gene: 7. Germline V gene lookup returns CDR1 SGHTS and CDR2 YDEGEE. CDR3 residues: CASSLLASGVAYEQYF. The CDR3 region has the DNA TGTGCCAGCAGCTTGCTTGCTAGCGGGGTAGCCTACGAGCAGTACTTC.

CDR3: CASSLEGAYTDTQYF. Here the CDR3 DNA reads TGTGCCAGCAGCTTAGAAGGGGCCTACACAGATACGCAGTATTTT. The chain carries TRBV5-4 and TRBJ2-3; perhaps TRBD1 as D (5 bases). CDR1 is SGHNT, CDR2 YYREEE, per germline (reference sequence). The CDR3 runs 15 residues. V gave up 2 bases and J gave up 2 bases, with 12 bases separating them.

This clone was seen once. This chain connects TRBV5-5 to TRBJ1-5; D is possibly TRBD1 (6 bases). Germline CDR1 and CDR2: SGHKS and YYEKEE (reference sequence). The CDR3 length is 15 residues. V gave up 1 base and J gave up 4 bases, with 12 bases separating them. As DNA, the CDR3 is TGTGCCAGCAGCTTGAGTAAAGGGGGGAATCAGCCCCAGCATTTT. Translating it yields CASSLSKGGNQPQHF.